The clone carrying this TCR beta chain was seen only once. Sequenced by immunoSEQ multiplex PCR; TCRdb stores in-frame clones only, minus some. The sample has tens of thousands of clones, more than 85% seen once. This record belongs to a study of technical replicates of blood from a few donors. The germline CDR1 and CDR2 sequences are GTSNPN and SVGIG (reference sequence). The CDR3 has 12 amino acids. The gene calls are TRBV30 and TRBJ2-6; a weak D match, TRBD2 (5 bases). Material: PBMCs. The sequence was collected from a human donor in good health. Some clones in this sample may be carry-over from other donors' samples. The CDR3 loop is CAGSSGANVLTF. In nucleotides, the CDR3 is TGTGCAGGGAGCTCTGGGGCCAACGTCCTGACTTTC.